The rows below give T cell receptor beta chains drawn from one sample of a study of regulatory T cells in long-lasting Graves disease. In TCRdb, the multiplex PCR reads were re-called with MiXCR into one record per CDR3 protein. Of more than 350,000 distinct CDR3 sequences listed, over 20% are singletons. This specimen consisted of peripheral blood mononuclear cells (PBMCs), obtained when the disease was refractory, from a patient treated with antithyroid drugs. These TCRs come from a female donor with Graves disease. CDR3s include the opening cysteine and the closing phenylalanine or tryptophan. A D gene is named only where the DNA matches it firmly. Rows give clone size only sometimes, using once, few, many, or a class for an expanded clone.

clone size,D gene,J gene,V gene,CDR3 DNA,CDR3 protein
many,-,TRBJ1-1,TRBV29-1,TGCAGTGGGGGGCTTGAGACTGAAGCTTTCTTT,CSGGLETEAFF
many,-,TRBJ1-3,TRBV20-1,TGCAGTGCTAGGGTAGGGATCGGAAACACCATATATTTT,CSARVGIGNTIYF
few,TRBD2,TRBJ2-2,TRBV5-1,TGCGCCAGCAGCTTCCCTAGCGGGAACGCCGGGGAGCTGTTTTTT,CASSFPSGNAGELFF
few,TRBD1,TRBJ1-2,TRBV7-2,TGTGCCAGCAGCTTAAGGGGGACAGGGGCAGATGGCTACACCTTC,CASSLRGTGADGYTF
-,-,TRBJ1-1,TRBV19,TGTGCCAGTAGTAATTCGGGGGTTGACACTGAAGCTTTCTTT,CASSNSGVDTEAFF
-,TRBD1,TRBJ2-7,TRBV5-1,TGTGCCAGCAGCGGGGAAGGACAGGGGACCTACGAGCAGTACTTC,CASSGEGQGTYEQYF
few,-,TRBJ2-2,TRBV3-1,TGTGCCAGCAGCCAATTATCAGCAGACACCGGGGAGCTGTTTTTT,CASSQLSADTGELFF
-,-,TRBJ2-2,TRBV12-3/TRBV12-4,TGTGCCAGCCGCAAAACGACAGGGAACACCGGGGAGCTGTTTTTT,CASRKTTGNTGELFF
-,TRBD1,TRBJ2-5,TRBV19,TGTGCCACAGACACCGGACAGGGAGGAGGAGAGACCCAGTACTTC,CATDTGQGGGETQYF
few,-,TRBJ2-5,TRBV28,TGTGCCAGCAGTAACGTAGCAGGCCTGGGGGAGACCCAGTACTTC,CASSNVAGLGETQYF
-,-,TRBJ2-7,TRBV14,TGTGCCAGCAGCCAAGATTTCAACGAGCAGTACTTC,CASSQDFNEQYF
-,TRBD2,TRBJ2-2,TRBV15,TGTGCCACCAGCAGGGCGGGGCTAGCGGGATTCTACACCGGGGAGCTGTTTTTT,CATSRAGLAGFYTGELFF
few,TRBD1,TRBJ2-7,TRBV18,TGTGCCAGCTCCGGAACAGGGGGAGAGACTTACGAGCAGTACTTC,CASSGTGGETYEQYF
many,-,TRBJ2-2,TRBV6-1,TGTGCCAGCAGTGAATATAGGTTTCGAGTCAACACCGGGGAGCTGTTTTTT,CASSEYRFRVNTGELFF
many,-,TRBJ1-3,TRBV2,TGTGCCAGCAGTGAAGAGGGTCCTAACTCTGGAAACACCATATATTTT,CASSEEGPNSGNTIYF
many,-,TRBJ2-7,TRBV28,TGTGCCAGCAGCCCCCCGGGGAGTATAGGCGAGCAGTACTTC,CASSPPGSIGEQYF
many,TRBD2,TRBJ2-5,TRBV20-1,TGCAGTGCCAGGCGACTGCTAGCGGGTGAGGAGACCCAGTACTTC,CSARRLLAGEETQYF
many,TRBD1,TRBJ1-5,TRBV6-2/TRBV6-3,TGTGCCAGCAGTTCCGGACAGGGGGGTCAGCCCCAGCATTTT,CASSSGQGGQPQHF
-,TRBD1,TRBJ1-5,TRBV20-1,TGCAGTGCTCGTCCGTTGGGACAGGGCAATCAGCCCCAGCATTTT,CSARPLGQGNQPQHF
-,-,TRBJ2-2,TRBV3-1,TGTGCCAGCAGCCAAGGGCGACCCGCCGGGGAGCTGTTTTTT,CASSQGRPAGELFF
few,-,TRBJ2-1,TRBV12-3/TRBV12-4,TGTGCCAGCAGTCCCAGGGTCTATGAGCAGTTCTTC,CASSPRVYEQFF
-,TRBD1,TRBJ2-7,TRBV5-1,TGCGCCAGCAGGTTTACAGGGGCCACCTACGAGCAGTACTTC,CASRFTGATYEQYF
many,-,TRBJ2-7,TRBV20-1,TGCAGTGCTAGCCATCAGGGCTACGAGCAGTACTTC,CSASHQGYEQYF
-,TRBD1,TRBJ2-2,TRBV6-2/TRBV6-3,TGTGCCAGCAGTGCTTGGATACAGGGGGCCGGGACCGGGGAGCTGTTTTTT,CASSAWIQGAGTGELFF
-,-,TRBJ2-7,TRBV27,TGTGCCAGCAGTTTTGGTTTACGCGGCTACGAGCAGTACTTC,CASSFGLRGYEQYF
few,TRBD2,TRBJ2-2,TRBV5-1,TGCGCCAGCAGCGACCGCGGGAGAAACGGGGAGCTGTTTTTT,CASSDRGRNGELFF
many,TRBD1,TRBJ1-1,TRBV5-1,TGCGCCAGCACCCAACAGGGGGGCGCCGGAGGGACTGAAGCTTTCTTT,CASTQQGGAGGTEAFF
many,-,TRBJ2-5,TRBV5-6,TGTGCCAGCAGCTTGGCCGTTGGGACAAAAAGCGAGACCCAGTACTTC,CASSLAVGTKSETQYF
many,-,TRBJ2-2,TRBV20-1,TGCAGTGCGCGAAGGGTACAGGGAACCGGGGAGCTGTTTTTT,CSARRVQGTGELFF
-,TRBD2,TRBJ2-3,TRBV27,TGTGCCAGCAGTTTATCGCGACTAGCGGGAGGGCCTACAGATACGCAGTATTTT,CASSLSRLAGGPTDTQYF
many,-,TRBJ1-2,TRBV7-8,TGTGCCAGCAGCTCCCTCTCAGCCGGGACACTCGACACCTTC,CASSSLSAGTLDTF
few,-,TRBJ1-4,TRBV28,TGTGCCAGCAGGCGACCCACATCTACTAATGAAAAACTGTTTTTT,CASRRPTSTNEKLFF